One sample yielded the 19 T cell receptor beta chains listed below, sequenced in a study of cytomegalovirus exposure and HLA in healthy donors. A multiplex PCR was run with 60 Vbeta primers and 13 Jbeta primers. Assay used: immunoSEQ multiplex PCR; TCRdb lists only in-frame clones, some missing. The table has about 140,000 clones, roughly 86% seen once. The specimen was PBMCs. The receptors were sampled from a man between 18 and 35 years old in good health and CMV-seropositive.

As DNA, the CDR3 is TGTGCCAGCAGTCTCGGGGGGGCTTTTGGAGTGATGACTGAAGCTTTCTTT. Its protein is CASSLGGAFGVMTEAFF. The rearrangement uses TRBV28 and TRBJ1-1, with D perhaps matching TRBD1 (6 bases). Between the trimmed V and J ends, which lost 5 bases and 5 bases, there was a span of 24 bases. Looked up from germline, CDR1 is MDHEN and CDR2 is SYDVKM. The length of the CDR3 is 17 residues.

This chain links TRBV10-3 with TRBJ1-1; 10 nucleotides align to TRBD1. The CDR3 contains 15 residues. The germline V gene has CDR1 ENHRY and CDR2 SYGVKD. J lost 2 bases, V lost 8 bases, and 8 bases had no gene match. DNA of the CDR3: TGTGCCATCCGCCGGGGGGACAGGGGAAACACTGAAGCTTTCTTT. Protein sequence: CAIRRGDRGNTEAFF.

V is TRBV19 and J is TRBJ1-5; D may be TRBD1 (6 bases). The CDR3 length is 14 residues. Germline V gives CDR1 LNHDA, CDR2 SQIVND (reference sequence). The V end lost 6 bases, the J end lost 1 base, and 10 bases lay between the germline ends. The chain's CDR3 is CASSMDSSNQPQHF. The CDR3 DNA follows: TGTGCCAGTAGCATGGACAGCAGCAATCAGCCCCAGCATTTT.

V gene TRBV28 combines with J gene TRBJ2-7; no clear D gene. Germline CDR1 is MDHEN and CDR2 is SYDVKM. The CDR3 covers 13 residues. V gave up 3 bases and J gave up 4 bases, with 10 bases separating them. The CDR3, as DNA: TGTGCCAGCAGTTTCTTTTCCGGTTACGAGCAGTACTTC. As protein: CASSFFSGYEQYF.

This sequence joins TRBV5-1 and TRBJ1-1, with 7 bases aligning to TRBD1. Unmatched junction bases numbered 3, after V lost 3 bases and J lost 1 base. Germline values: CDR1 SGHRS, CDR2 YFSETQ. The CDR3 runs 14 residues. DNA of the CDR3: TGCGCCAGCAGCTCAGGACAGGCGAACACTGAAGCTTTCTTT. It encodes CASSSGQANTEAFF.

On this clone: The same CDR3 can be traced to other DNA sequences in this sample. The chain joins TRBV7-9 to TRBJ1-1; the D gene is possibly TRBD1 (5 bases). There are 14 residues in the CDR3. Trimming took 1 base from V and 4 from J, leaving 10 bases between them. The germline V gene has CDR1 SEHNR and CDR2 FQNEAQ (reference sequence). CDR3 DNA sequence: TGTGCCAGCAGCTTAGTCGACAGTCCCACTGAAGCTTTCTTT. This codes for CASSLVDSPTEAFF.

A few counts support this clone. The V call is TRBV6-5, the J call TRBJ2-7; 9 bases align to TRBD2. The CDR3 has 14 residues. The junction had 2 bases not matched to a gene; V was cut back by 3 bases and J by 2 bases. The V gene's germline CDR1 is MNHEY and CDR2 SVGAGI. The DNA for the CDR3 is TGTGCCAGCAGTTATGTAGCGGGAGCCTACGAGCAGTACTTC. Translated, it gives CASSYVAGAYEQYF.

J is TRBJ2-2 and V is TRBV5-1, with 10 bases fitting TRBD1. The J segment lost 4 bases and the V segment lost 0 bases, leaving 6 bases of the junction unmatched. The germline V gene has CDR1 SGHRS and CDR2 YFSETQ. CDR3 size: 17 residues. The CDR3, as DNA: TGCGCCAGCAGCTTGGCCTCAGGGACAGGGGTCACCGGGGAGCTGTTTTTT. Translated: CASSLASGTGVTGELFF.

The J gene is TRBJ2-3, the V gene TRBV11-3; 10 nucleotides line up with TRBD2. CDR1 and CDR2 (germline): SGHNT, YENEEA. Unmatched junction bases numbered 7, after V lost 1 base and J lost 0 bases. The CDR3 loop spans 18 amino acids. The CDR3 reads CASSLGLAGAESTDTQYF. The CDR3 DNA sequence: TGTGCCAGCAGCTTAGGGCTAGCGGGGGCGGAAAGCACAGATACGCAGTATTTT.

The rearrangement links TRBV28 to TRBJ1-2; TRBD1 agrees at 9 bases. Germline trimming cut 3 bases from V and 2 bases from J; bases unmatched to any gene: 1. The CDR3 sequence is 14 residues long. The germline V gene has CDR1 MDHEN and CDR2 SYDVKM. CDR3 in DNA: TGTGCCAGCAGTTTCGGGACAGGGAACTATGGCTACACCTTC. Translation gives CASSFGTGNYGYTF.

V and J are TRBV27 and TRBJ1-4, with D uncertain. This CDR3 is built from 15 residues. CDR1 is MNHEY, CDR2 SMNVEV, per germline (reference sequence). The germline V and J ends were trimmed by 5 bases and 2 bases, with 12 bases remaining between them. CDR3 protein: CASSPRGGTNEKLFF. Written as DNA, the CDR3 is TGTGCCAGCAGTCCTCGGGGAGGGACTAATGAAAAACTGTTTTTT.

This clone was seen just once. This chain links TRBV7-9 with TRBJ1-1; D is perhaps TRBD1 (5 bases). This CDR3 is 13 amino acids long. V was clipped by 7 bases and J by 5 bases, with 14 bases between them. Germline CDR1 SEHNR, CDR2 FQNEAQ (reference sequence). The CDR3 reads CASTEPGETEAFF. CDR3 DNA sequence: TGTGCCAGCACCGAACCGGGGGAGACTGAAGCTTTCTTT.

This clone has a handful of counts. The chain recombines TRBV6-4 with TRBJ2-2, with D perhaps matching TRBD1 (5 bases). CDR3 length: 17 amino acids. CDR1 MRHNA and CDR2 SNTAGT come from the germline V gene. V lost 0 bases to trimming and J lost 4 bases, with 15 bases between them. For the CDR3, the DNA is TGTGCCAGCAGTGACTCGAGGCAGGGCGGTTGCACCGGGGAGCTGTTTTTT. Protein: CASSDSRQGGCTGELFF.

This chain uses TRBV28 with TRBJ2-7; D remains unclear. V lost 7 bases and J lost 5, with 9 bases in between. From germline, CDR1 is MDHEN and CDR2 SYDVKM. The CDR3 is 11 amino acids. CDR3 sequence reads: CASTTRDEQYF. The CDR3, as DNA: TGTGCCAGCACCACCCGAGACGAGCAGTACTTC.

The rearrangement links TRBV5-1 to TRBJ1-4; 7 bases fit TRBD1. The CDR3 consists of 13 residues. Trimming took 4 bases from V and 10 from J; bases not matched to a gene: 7. Germline V gives CDR1 SGHRS, CDR2 YFSETQ. DNA for the CDR3: TGCGCCAGCAGCAGGGTAGACAGGGCAAAACTGTTTTTT. Encoded protein: CASSRVDRAKLFF. The variable domain in full, completed from reference TRBV5-1 and TRBJ1-4, reads KAGVTQTPRYLIKTRGQQVTLSCSPISGHRSVSWYQQTPGQGLQFLFEYFSETQRNKGNFPGRFSGRQFSNSRSEMNVSTLELGDSALYLCASSRVDRAKLFFGSGTQLSVL.

Worth noting for this clone: Germline is not matched at one junction end, which may reflect a read error. V usage is TRBV28 and J usage is TRBJ2-1; TRBD2 matches 8 bases. The V gene's germline CDR1 is MDHEN and CDR2 SYDVKM. The CDR3 loop spans 13 amino acids. The CDR3 spells CVSGRGGYNEQFF. As DNA, the CDR3 is TGTGTCAGCGGGAGAGGTGGCTACAATGAGCAGTTCTTC.

The chain is built from TRBV21-1 and TRBJ2-5; the table's D call, TRBD2, has no DNA check behind it. TRBV21-1 is noted as a pseudogene. CDR3 length: 14 residues. Here the CDR3 reads CASSKDEAQETQYF. For the CDR3, the DNA is TGTGCCAGCAGCAAAGATGAAGCTCAAGAGACCCAGTACTTC.

The chain joins TRBV6-5 to TRBJ2-1; 8 nucleotides match TRBD2. Germline assignment: CDR1 MNHEY and CDR2 SVGAGI. The CDR3 runs 15 residues. V shed 5 bases, J shed 4 bases, and the junction held 7 bases outside the gene matches. The CDR3 sequence is CASSPSGSEYNEQFF. CDR3 bases: TGTGCCAGCAGTCCCAGCGGGAGTGAATACAATGAGCAGTTCTTC.

V is TRBV5-1 and J is TRBJ2-3, with 12 bases lining up with TRBD1. The CDR3 contains 16 residues. CDR1 SGHRS and CDR2 YFSETQ come from the germline V gene. Losses at the gene ends were 4 bases for V and 3 bases for J; bases not matched to a gene: 6. The CDR3 protein is CASSRGQGAKTDTQYF. In nucleotides, the CDR3 is TGCGCCAGCAGCAGGGGACAGGGGGCAAAAACAGATACGCAGTATTTT.